Given below is one TCR beta chain in context. Its antigen remains unknown. Profiled with immunoSEQ multiplex PCR; TCRdb holds only in-frame clones, not every one. The repertoire has some 2,500 clones, 80% to 95% of them found once; the top ten carry about 1.5%. These data come from a study of graft-versus-host responses after intestinal transplantation. Study-level background: Induction using anti-thymocyte globulin, followed by tacrolimus and steroids for roughly 3 years, was given to all recipients. General study points: GvH clones occurred in recipient marrow; some first appeared in ileum or blood.

The CDR3 length is 14 residues. V lost 0 bases and J 5 bases, leaving 9 bases between the germline ends. The V gene's germline CDR1 is SGHTA and CDR2 FQGNSA. This receptor was taken from a human patient who received an intestinal transplant, so some T cells may come from the graft donor. The chain couples TRBV7-2 to TRBJ2-3; a possible D gene is TRBD2 (6 bases). Sequenced material: PBMCs, taken less than 20 days after intestinal transplant. DNA of the CDR3: TGTGCCAGCAGCTTAGCGGGGGGTGTAGATACGCAGTATTTT. As protein: CASSLAGGVDTQYF.